This T cell receptor beta chain is drawn from a study of identical twins. TCRdb reanalysed the 5' RACE reads using MiXCR and keeps one entry per CDR3 protein. Of roughly 770,000 distinct CDR3 sequences listed, 18% are singletons. In this sample, this clonotype turned up once. Its target is unknown. Overall study results and limits: Twins' surplus sharing was weaker for beta out-of-frame sequences.

From germline, CDR1 is DFQATT and CDR2 SNEGSKA (reference sequence). The length of the CDR3 is 16 residues. V dropped 0 bases and J dropped 7; count of bases not matched to a gene: 9. This same sample was also part of a study on T cells expressing NK-cell markers. That source notes: Dominant NKG2C+ clonotypes in six donors made up roughly 1.0-8% of CD8+ T cells.

V and J are TRBV20-1 and TRBJ2-2, with 9 bases lining up with TRBD2. This clonotype originated in a young woman in good health. The material sequenced was PBMCs. The CDR3 DNA reads as TGCAGTGCTAGAGATCGGCGGGAGGGCCATAGCGGGGAGCTGTTTTTT. Translation: CSARDRREGHSGELFF.